Listed below are T cell receptor beta chains from one sample, sequenced in a study of blood T cell repertoires in COVID-19. The method was immunoSEQ multiplex PCR; TCRdb's version includes in-frame clones alone and lacks a portion of them. The table includes about 74,000 clones, 75% to 85% detected once. Sequenced: peripheral blood. These receptors originate from a human donor in a cohort sampled during active COVID-19. Both conserved end residues are part of each CDR3. A D gene is named only where the DNA matches it firmly. Clone sizes are given selectively: once, few, many, or a class where the clone is expanded.

clone size: NA; D gene: TRBD2; J gene: TRBJ2-1; V gene: TRBV20-1; CDR3 DNA: TGCAGTGCTAGTCAGGGACTAGCCCCCTACAATGAGCAGTTCTTC; CDR3 protein: CSASQGLAPYNEQFF
clone size: once; D gene: NA; J gene: TRBJ2-3; V gene: TRBV5-1; CDR3 DNA: TGCGCCAGCAGTAAGACACAGGCGGCTAGCACAGATACGCAGTATTTT; CDR3 protein: CASSKTQAASTDTQYF
clone size: few; D gene: NA; J gene: TRBJ1-4; V gene: TRBV5-1; CDR3 DNA: TGCGCCAGCAAATGGGCCAATAATGAAAAACTGTTTTTT; CDR3 protein: CASKWANNEKLFF
clone size: NA; D gene: TRBD2; J gene: TRBJ2-1; V gene: TRBV5-4; CDR3 DNA: TGTGCCAGCAGCTTGGCGGGACTAGCGGGAGAAAGTGAGCAGTTCTTC; CDR3 protein: CASSLAGLAGESEQFF
clone size: NA; D gene: NA; J gene: TRBJ2-7; V gene: TRBV10-3; CDR3 DNA: TGTGCCATCAGTAGCCCCCGGGATAGTAGCTACGAGCAGTACTTC; CDR3 protein: CAISSPRDSSYEQYF
clone size: NA; D gene: TRBD2; J gene: TRBJ2-3; V gene: TRBV9; CDR3 DNA: TGTGCCAGCAGCGTGTTTAGCGGGAGGGGAACCCCAGATACGCAGTATTTT; CDR3 protein: CASSVFSGRGTPDTQYF
clone size: NA; D gene: NA; J gene: TRBJ1-1; V gene: TRBV29-1; CDR3 DNA: TGCAGCGTTGAAGATTCAGGCAGGGGCGCTGGCACTGAAGCTTTCTTT; CDR3 protein: CSVEDSGRGAGTEAFF
clone size: NA; D gene: TRBD1; J gene: TRBJ2-7; V gene: TRBV10-3; CDR3 DNA: TGTGCCATCAGGGAGGACAGGGATTCCGACGAGCAGTACTTC; CDR3 protein: CAIREDRDSDEQYF
clone size: once; D gene: TRBD2; J gene: TRBJ2-1; V gene: TRBV3-1/TRBV3-2; CDR3 DNA: TGTGCCAGCAGCCAAGTTTCGCGGGAGGGGGATGAGCAGTTCTTC; CDR3 protein: CASSQVSREGDEQFF
clone size: NA; D gene: TRBD2; J gene: TRBJ2-5; V gene: TRBV9; CDR3 DNA: TGTGCCAGCAGCCCACGGACTAGCGGAGACGGGGTAGAGACCCAGTACTTC; CDR3 protein: CASSPRTSGDGVETQYF
clone size: NA; D gene: TRBD1; J gene: TRBJ2-2; V gene: TRBV3-1/TRBV3-2; CDR3 DNA: TGTGCCAGCAGCCGAGGGACAGGGGGGTACACCGGGGAGCTGTTTTTT; CDR3 protein: CASSRGTGGYTGELFF
clone size: few; D gene: TRBD1; J gene: TRBJ1-1; V gene: TRBV19; CDR3 DNA: TGTGCCAGCATGGCGACTTCCAGGGGGCTGGGGAACACTGAAGCTTTCTTT; CDR3 protein: CASMATSRGLGNTEAFF
clone size: NA; D gene: NA; J gene: TRBJ2-7; V gene: TRBV5-1; CDR3 DNA: TGCGCCAGCAGCGGGGCGGCAAACTCCTACGAGCAGTACTTC; CDR3 protein: CASSGAANSYEQYF
clone size: NA; D gene: NA; J gene: TRBJ2-7; V gene: TRBV12-3/TRBV12-4; CDR3 DNA: TGTGCCAGCAGTCGGGTAGTTTACGAGCAGTACTTC; CDR3 protein: CASSRVVYEQYF
clone size: NA; D gene: NA; J gene: TRBJ2-1; V gene: TRBV21-1; CDR3 DNA: TGTGCCAGCAGCAATAGCGGGAGGGCCGTTTCTTACAATGAGCAGTTCTTC; CDR3 protein: CASSNSGRAVSYNEQFF
clone size: NA; D gene: NA; J gene: TRBJ1-4; V gene: TRBV3-1/TRBV3-2; CDR3 DNA: TGTGCCAGCAGCCAGGCGACGGAGGGTGAAAAACTGTTTTTT; CDR3 protein: CASSQATEGEKLFF
clone size: NA; D gene: TRBD1; J gene: TRBJ2-1; V gene: TRBV3-1/TRBV3-2; CDR3 DNA: TGTGCCAGCAGCCGGACAGGGGACAATGAGCAGTTCTTC; CDR3 protein: CASSRTGDNEQFF
clone size: NA; D gene: NA; J gene: TRBJ2-5; V gene: TRBV24-1; CDR3 DNA: TGTGCCACCAGTGATTCCGCCAGGGGGGACCAAGAGACCCAGTACTTC; CDR3 protein: CATSDSARGDQETQYF
clone size: NA; D gene: TRBD1; J gene: TRBJ1-5; V gene: TRBV3-1/TRBV3-2; CDR3 DNA: TGTGCCAGCAGCTTTAGACAGGGTGGTCAGCCCCAGCATTTT; CDR3 protein: CASSFRQGGQPQHF
clone size: many; D gene: NA; J gene: TRBJ2-1; V gene: TRBV20-1; CDR3 DNA: TGCAGTGCTAGTAGGGCTAGCGATGAGCAGTTCTTC; CDR3 protein: CSASRASDEQFF
clone size: NA; D gene: TRBD1; J gene: TRBJ2-7; V gene: TRBV9; CDR3 DNA: TGTGCCAGCAGCCCAGGGACAGGGGGCCCCTACGAGCAGTACTTC; CDR3 protein: CASSPGTGGPYEQYF
clone size: NA; D gene: NA; J gene: TRBJ2-1; V gene: TRBV28; CDR3 DNA: TGTGCCAGCAGGCTTCCCGGTTTGGATGAGCAGTTCTTC; CDR3 protein: CASRLPGLDEQFF
clone size: NA; D gene: TRBD2; J gene: TRBJ2-7; V gene: TRBV2; CDR3 DNA: TGTGCCAGCACCGGGACTAGCGGTCTTTGGAAGCAGTACTTC; CDR3 protein: CASTGTSGLWKQYF
clone size: NA; D gene: NA; J gene: TRBJ2-7; V gene: TRBV12-3/TRBV12-4; CDR3 DNA: TGTGCCAGCAGTTTACGTAGCTACGAGCAGTACTTC; CDR3 protein: CASSLRSYEQYF
clone size: NA; D gene: TRBD1; J gene: TRBJ1-2; V gene: TRBV7-9; CDR3 DNA: TGTGCCAGCAGCGTGGACAGGATCTATGGCTACACCTTC; CDR3 protein: CASSVDRIYGYTF
clone size: NA; D gene: TRBD2; J gene: TRBJ2-7; V gene: TRBV7-6; CDR3 DNA: TGTGCCAGCAGTTCCGGACTAGCGGAAGATTACGAGCAGTACTTC; CDR3 protein: CASSSGLAEDYEQYF
clone size: NA; D gene: TRBD1; J gene: TRBJ2-2; V gene: TRBV11-3; CDR3 DNA: TGTGCCAGCAGGGCCGGACAGGGGGGCACCGGGGAGCTGTTTTTT; CDR3 protein: CASRAGQGGTGELFF
clone size: NA; D gene: NA; J gene: TRBJ1-4; V gene: TRBV6-6; CDR3 DNA: TGTGCCAGCAGTTCCCAACGGTCAACTAATGAAAAACTGTTTTTT; CDR3 protein: CASSSQRSTNEKLFF
clone size: NA; D gene: TRBD1; J gene: TRBJ1-1; V gene: TRBV28; CDR3 DNA: TGTGCCAGCAGTTTATGGGGTTCGACAGGGTCTTCGAACACTGAAGCTTTCTTT; CDR3 protein: CASSLWGSTGSSNTEAFF
clone size: NA; D gene: NA; J gene: TRBJ2-3; V gene: TRBV7-8; CDR3 DNA: TGTGCCAGCAGCTTAGATCTAGATACGCAGTATTTT; CDR3 protein: CASSLDLDTQYF
clone size: NA; D gene: TRBD1; J gene: TRBJ2-7; V gene: TRBV5-1; CDR3 DNA: TGCGCCAGCAGCCCCCGGGGGACAGGGAGTTACGAGCAGTACTTC; CDR3 protein: CASSPRGTGSYEQYF
clone size: NA; D gene: TRBD1; J gene: TRBJ2-2; V gene: TRBV28; CDR3 DNA: TGTGCCAGCAGTTTTGCGGGGAGGGGGACAGGGGTCACCGGGGAGCTGTTTTTT; CDR3 protein: CASSFAGRGTGVTGELFF
clone size: few; D gene: NA; J gene: TRBJ2-1; V gene: TRBV21-1; CDR3 DNA: TGTGCCAGCAGCAAAGTATTAGTTAGATACAATGAGCAGTTCTTC; CDR3 protein: CASSKVLVRYNEQFF
clone size: NA; D gene: NA; J gene: TRBJ1-5; V gene: TRBV9; CDR3 DNA: TGTGCCAGCAGCGTAGGGGCTGGGGGGGCCGACAATCAGCCCCAGCATTTT; CDR3 protein: CASSVGAGGADNQPQHF
clone size: NA; D gene: TRBD2; J gene: TRBJ2-5; V gene: TRBV7-2; CDR3 DNA: TGTGCCAGCAGCTTAAGCCCCGGGGGGTGGGGAGAGACCCAGTACTTC; CDR3 protein: CASSLSPGGWGETQYF
clone size: NA; D gene: TRBD1; J gene: TRBJ2-7; V gene: TRBV12-3/TRBV12-4; CDR3 DNA: TGTGCCAGCAAGACAGGGACCTACGAGCAGTACTTC; CDR3 protein: CASKTGTYEQYF